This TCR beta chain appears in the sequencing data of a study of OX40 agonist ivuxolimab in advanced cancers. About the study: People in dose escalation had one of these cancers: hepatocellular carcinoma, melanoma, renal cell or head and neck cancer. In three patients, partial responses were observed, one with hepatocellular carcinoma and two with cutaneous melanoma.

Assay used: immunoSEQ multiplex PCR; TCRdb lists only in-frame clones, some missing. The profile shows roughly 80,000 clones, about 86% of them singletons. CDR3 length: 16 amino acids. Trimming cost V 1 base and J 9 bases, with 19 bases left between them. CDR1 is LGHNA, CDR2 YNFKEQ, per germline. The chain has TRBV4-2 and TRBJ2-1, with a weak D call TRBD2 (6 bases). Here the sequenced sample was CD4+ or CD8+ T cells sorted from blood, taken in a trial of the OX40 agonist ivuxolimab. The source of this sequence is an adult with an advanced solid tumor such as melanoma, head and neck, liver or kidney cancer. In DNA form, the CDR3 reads TGTGCCAGCAGCCAAGGGGGCGGCGGGACGGCTCGTGAGCAGTTCTTC. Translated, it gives CASSQGGGGTAREQFF.